This is a list of T cell receptor beta chains from one sample in a study of cytomegalovirus exposure and HLA in healthy donors. The repertoire was sequenced with immunoSEQ multiplex PCR; TCRdb's copy has only in-frame clones and lacks some. The data hold 100,000 or so clones, with about 90% observed a single time. Sequenced sample: PBMCs. These receptors were obtained from a young man in good health and CMV-seropositive. Each CDR3 is given with its conserved first and last residue. A D gene is named only where the DNA matches it firmly. Only some rows state a clone size, as once, few, many or a class for expanded clones.

size: -
J: TRBJ1-2
V: TRBV6-5
D: -
DNA: TGTGCCAGCAGTTATGGCCCCTCTGTCTATGGCTACACCTTC
CDR3: CASSYGPSVYGYTF

size: -
J: TRBJ2-1
V: TRBV15
D: -
DNA: TGTGCCACCAGCAGCTCTGGGGCAAGGCAGTTCTTC
CDR3: CATSSSGARQFF

size: -
J: TRBJ1-4
V: TRBV9
D: TRBD1
DNA: TGTGCCAGCAGCACCTTGACAGGGTCAAGCGAAAAACTGTTTTTT
CDR3: CASSTLTGSSEKLFF

size: -
J: TRBJ2-7
V: TRBV4-3
D: TRBD1
DNA: TGCGCCAGCAGCCATTTACAGGGGACCTACTCCTACGAGCAGTACTTC
CDR3: CASSHLQGTYSYEQYF

size: -
J: TRBJ2-5
V: TRBV28
D: TRBD2
DNA: TGTGCCAGCAGACTAGCGGGAGAGGAAGAGACCCAGTACTTC
CDR3: CASRLAGEEETQYF

size: -
J: TRBJ2-2
V: TRBV4-2
D: -
DNA: TGTGCCAGCAGCCAAGACCCCCCAGGCGGGCGTAGCACCGGGGAGCTGTTTTTT
CDR3: CASSQDPPGGRSTGELFF

size: -
J: TRBJ1-1
V: TRBV6-6
D: -
DNA: TGTGCCAGCAGTTACAACGGGGGTCACACTGAAGCTTTCTTT
CDR3: CASSYNGGHTEAFF

size: few
J: TRBJ1-1
V: TRBV19
D: TRBD1
DNA: TGTGCCAGCCTGGGTACCCGGACAGGGAACACTGAAGCTTTCTTT
CDR3: CASLGTRTGNTEAFF

size: -
J: TRBJ1-3
V: TRBV6-1
D: TRBD1
DNA: TGTGCCAGCAGTGAATTGAGGACAGGGCTACTTGGAGGAAACACCATATATTTT
CDR3: CASSELRTGLLGGNTIYF

size: -
J: TRBJ2-2
V: TRBV6-5
D: -
DNA: TGTGCCAGCACTATCACCCTAGGAGGTCGGGAGCTGTTTTTT
CDR3: CASTITLGGRELFF

size: -
J: TRBJ2-2
V: TRBV6-5
D: -
DNA: TGTGCCACCAAACGGGGGACAGTAAACACCGGGGAGCTGTTTTTT
CDR3: CATKRGTVNTGELFF

size: -
J: TRBJ2-1
V: TRBV4-1
D: -
DNA: TGCGCCAGCAGCCATACCCGAGGGGGTAGGACCTACAATGAGCAGTTCTTC
CDR3: CASSHTRGGRTYNEQFF

size: once
J: TRBJ2-1
V: TRBV7-8
D: TRBD2
DNA: TGTGCCAGCAGCTTAGCGGTAGCGGGAGGTTACAATGAGCAGTTCTTC
CDR3: CASSLAVAGGYNEQFF

size: -
J: TRBJ1-1
V: TRBV5-4
D: -
DNA: TGTGCCAGCAGCTTGGGGAAACAGGGTGGAAGGACTGAAGCTTTCTTT
CDR3: CASSLGKQGGRTEAFF

size: -
J: TRBJ1-2
V: TRBV7-9
D: TRBD1
DNA: TGTGCCAGCAGCTTAAATGGGGACAGGGGCCTCTATGGCTACACCTTC
CDR3: CASSLNGDRGLYGYTF